Reported below is one T cell receptor (beta chain). The antigen is undetermined. This sample was included in a study of CXCR3-negative and CXCR3-positive naive CD8 T cells. All TRB cDNA libraries came from 5' RACE performed with UMI labels. TCRdb re-analyzed the 5' RACE reads; it lists each CDR3 protein once, without DNA. The sample table sets out 45,000 to 70,000 distinct CDR3 sequences. The length of the CDR3 is 15 residues. Germline V lookup: CDR1 SGHRS, CDR2 YFSETQ. Overall study results and limits: Memory CD8+ cells showed much lower diversity, while both naive subsets displayed comparably high diversity. Memory, not naive, CXCR3-negative and CXCR3-positive cells differed in TRBV-TRBJ usage.

Sequencing used memory CD8+ T cells from blood. The J gene is TRBJ2-7, the V gene TRBV5-1. The TCR comes from a human donor in good health. Some clones in this sample may be carry-over from other donors' samples. The CDR3 loop is CASSLDPGTFYEQYF.